Detailed here is one T cell receptor beta chain. Its antigen specificity is not known. No per-base quality is available; no much larger clone lies one base away. These data belong to a study of cytomegalovirus exposure and HLA in healthy donors (dated by TCRdb to 2016 to 2017). General notes on the study: In an earlier analysis of 587 of the donors, less than 350 Gb of sequence data and some 120 million unique TCR beta sequences from 150 million to 200 million T cells were reported. The number of donors typed differed by locus, with roughly 629-640 for A, B, C, DRB1 and DQB1, roughly 520 for DQA1, under 610 for DPA1, and roughly 450 for DPB1. Among around 400 genotyped donors of the cohort, an average of about 240,000 unique TCR beta nucleotide sequences were sequenced per donor, roughly 20% of them non-productive. To decide whether each TCR beta V gene segment behaved as functional or pseudogenic, an earlier analysis of approximately 600 of the donors relied on high-throughput TCR beta sequencing. Roughly 300 gigabases of sequencing data and tens of millions of unique TCR sequences were included in an early release covering around 650 HLA-typed donors. A later genetic analysis took genome-wide SNP genotypes for about three fifths of the 666 donors and used that subset as a discovery cohort. Along with the approximately 700-subject first cohort, a separate validation cohort of over a hundred different subjects was used. The study used immunosequencing to profile the T cell repertoires of several hundred subjects and linked those repertoires to cytomegalovirus serostatus. The study aimed to test whether cataloging public T cell receptors could reveal signatures of past pathogen exposure. Among the roughly 390 genotyped donors, approximately 81% belonged to the genetic ancestry cluster associated with self-reported Caucasian donors. Alongside the repertoire data, information on donor age, sex, ethnicity and CMV serostatus was compiled. A later analysis re-examined previously published TCR beta repertoires from hundreds of donors and added high-resolution HLA genotyping to investigate patterns of TCR occurrence. Rather than drawing on any new phenotypic data, the later analysis identified candidate immune exposures from TCR beta sequences and the way those sequences occurred across donors. The study combined high-throughput TCR immunosequencing, statistical association of individual TCRs with disease status, and machine learning to predict cytomegalovirus infection status. HLA typing covered class I and class II loci at four-digit resolution. Five DR-DQ haplotypes were handled as single units for association and clustering, since linkage in the cohort was strong. All discovery cohort repertoires had been generated on a single sequencing platform. Study-level results and caveats: Some IMGT-functional V segments, including TRBV6-2 and TRBV6-3, could not be distinguished by the 87-base-pair reads and were therefore excluded. The study listed 150 to 200 TCR beta chains as associated with cytomegalovirus. According to the authors, the approach could potentially be generalized to other disease states and immunological phenotypes. An association between a missense DCLRE1C variant and V-gene and J-gene trimming of TCR beta chains was found in a later genetic analysis and replicated in an independent cohort. A cluster of highly shared sequence variants was judged likely to be a technical artifact of the sequencing pipeline. In a later analysis, HLA-associated TCR beta chains showed more clonal expansion and lower generation probabilities than non-associated chains that were equally common. Only TCR beta chains were sequenced in this cohort, and the absence of alpha or paired-chain data limited detectable features. In an earlier analysis of about 600 of the donors, most TCR beta V segments appeared in productive rearrangements about 87% or about 30% of the time, broadly matching IMGT annotations. According to a later analysis, TCR association rates differed among HLA loci, with DRB1 alleles showing the most associated TCRs and HLA-C alleles showing the fewest. According to a later analysis, most CMV-associated TCR beta chains appeared to be HLA-restricted, and the HLA associations seemed to be driven largely by CMV exposure. While some public TCRs were present in many individuals, most TCR sequences turned up only very rarely across donors. The presence/absence analyses assumed that sequencing depth was roughly uniform across donors, and that assumption may not be true. The only immune exposure information available for the cohort was CMV serostatus. Specific HLA alleles were associated with 15,000 to 20,000 TCR beta sequences at a false discovery rate of 0.05 in a later analysis. Linkage disequilibrium might explain the correlated functional status among segregating V segments, but an unknown experimental factor could not be ruled out. Seventeen rarely observed V segments, including chromosome 9 orphons, were excluded from the earlier analysis of approximately 500 of the donors because counts were too low. Several of the top co-occurrence clusters appeared to be linked to parvovirus B19, influenza, CMV and Epstein-Barr virus, according to a later analysis. A further reported finding was that TCR beta sequences accurately predicted the HLA-A and HLA-B alleles for most subjects in the first cohort. A few of the identified cytomegalovirus-associated TCR beta chains were confirmed in vitro to be specific for cytomegalovirus antigens. Because HLA typing was unavailable for some donors at each locus, only the typed subset was used in association tests. When HLA alleles, especially DR and DQ, strongly co-occurred, TCR associations were difficult to assign to individual alleles. The classifier was reported to diagnose cytomegalovirus status with high specificity and sensitivity in both the original cohort and the validation cohort. In a later genetic analysis, fewer N-insertions in productive TCRs were reported among donors in an Asian-associated ancestry cluster than the 666-donor mean.

The cohort comprised some 730 healthy bone marrow donors. At the time of sampling, every cohort member was nominally healthy, though immune exposures that went unrecorded were likely present. The donor tested CMV seronegative and was one of the 352 seronegative cohort members. Every donor gave a peripheral blood sample, and the peripheral blood mononuclear cells from that sample were used for TCR beta sequencing. Genomic DNA extraction from the blood cell samples was performed with the Qiagen DNeasy Blood Extraction Kit. The library was produced with the immunoSEQ multiplex PCR assay. A mixture of 60 forward primers for TCR Vbeta segments and 13 reverse primers for TCR Jbeta segments was used in the multiplex PCR. A multiplex PCR assay on genomic DNA amplified the CDR3 region of rearranged TCR beta genes. The amplified TCR beta libraries were sequenced on the Illumina HiSeq System as 87-base-pair reads. As for the original processing: A later analysis counted tens of millions of unique TCR beta chains across the 650 to 800 repertoires, and approximately 11 million of these chains were shared by at least two donors. Raw reads were error-corrected and collapsed into unique sequences by a nearest-neighbor algorithm in which closely related sequences were merged to remove PCR and sequencing errors. CDR3 sequences were aligned to IMGT reference sequences to assign V, D and J gene segments. For a sequence to be retained, a match of at least six nucleotides to both a V gene segment and a J gene segment was required. Rearrangements were classified as productive when the CDR3 lacked stop codons and remained in frame with V and J, and all other rearrangements were classified as non-productive. Following IMGT convention, CDR3 was defined as the stretch from the second conserved V-encoded cysteine to the conserved J-encoded phenylalanine. In an earlier analysis of some 550 of the donors, sequences lacking an unambiguous match to a single V gene segment were excluded. In an earlier analysis of several hundred of the donors, V segments were called functional above 56.7% productive rearrangements and were called segregating when the between-donor standard deviation exceeded 5%. To diagnose cytomegalovirus status from the catalog of TCR beta chain sequences, a statistical classification framework was built. In a later analysis, TCR nucleotide sequences were compared against IMGT/GENE-DB human TR gene sequences so that V and J genes could be assigned. A later analysis assigned CDR3 sequences and most-parsimonious VDJ recombination scenarios with the TCRdist pipeline. In a later analysis, each TCR beta chain was defined by its CDR3 amino acid sequence together with its V-gene family, and reads lacking a unique V-gene family were excluded. A later analysis removed roughly 590 highly shared, low-generation-probability nucleotide sequences to deal with suspected cross-contamination and a sequencing artifact. A later analysis calculated a clonal expansion index for each public chain from normalized within-repertoire ranks of inferred template counts. A later analysis computed generation probabilities with a VDJ recombination model fitted to out-of-frame rearrangements, and checked the results against IGoR. In a later analysis, TCR-TCR, TCR-HLA and TCR-CMV co-occurrence was scored with hypergeometric tests, and a repertoire-size bias correction was applied to TCR pairs. To estimate false discovery rates, a later analysis permuted the HLA or CMV assignments 20 times. In a later analysis, co-occurring TCRs were grouped using DBSCAN, and TCRdist sequence similarity was added for clustering within HLA-allele-positive subsets. Repertoires with fewer than 30,000 or more than 120,000 public chains, plus five repertoires with anomalous nucleotide sharing, were excluded from co-occurrence clustering. TCRdb mirrors the immuneACCESS table, restricted to in-frame sequences. Some clones are absent from its copies; in checked studies, under half trace to an unresolved V gene, and the reason for the others is unknown. V and J calls plus clone size are reproduced from that table; the DNA served to infer D and trimming. The sample table contains 150,000 to 160,000 clones; only one count was recorded for 65% to 80% of them. The ten largest account for approximately 3% of the sample.

From the germline V gene (reference sequence), CDR1 is SGHAT and CDR2 is FQDESV. From its cysteine to its phenylalanine, the CDR3 spans 13 amino acids. The kept DNA is CDR3 alone, 39 bases in frame from the first base. Trimming takes 4 bases from V and 1 base from J, and the germline ends sit 7 bases apart. This receptor was taken from a man aged 18-30 years in good health and CMV-seronegative. Sequencing was performed on PBMCs. The receptor chain draws on TRBV11-1 and TRBJ1-1; the D gene is unclear. The nucleotides are TGTGCCAGCAGCTCTGCAGGGAACACTGAAGCTTTCTTT. Protein translation: CASSSAGNTEAFF. The CDR3 plus the reference TRBV11-1 and TRBJ1-1 genes for the other parts give the full variable domain: EAEVAQSPRYKITEKSQAVAFWCDPISGHATLYWYRQILGQGPELLVQFQDESVVDDSQLPKDRFSAERLKGVDSTLKIQPAELGDSAMYLCASSSAGNTEAFFGQGTRLTVV.